The 17 T cell receptor beta chains given below trace back to one sample, sequenced in a study of shared clonotypes between healthy human individuals. TCRdb's table, derived via immunoSEQ multiplex PCR, lists solely in-frame clones and lacks some. The sample shows some 2.4 million clones, roughly 93% of them seen only once. Sample: naive CD4+ T cells from PBMCs. Subset defined: CD45RA+ positively selected. These receptor sequences come from a man between 18 and 29 years old in good health. Some clones in this sample may be carry-over from other donors' samples.

This chain links TRBV5-1 with TRBJ2-2; D perhaps matches TRBD1 (6 bases). Trimming pared 5 bases from V and 0 bases from J, leaving 11 bases between. This CDR3 has 15 residues. Per the germline V gene, CDR1 is SGHRS and CDR2 is YFSETQ. The CDR3 DNA is TGCGCCAGCAGACTGGACAGTGCGAACACCGGGGAGCTGTTTTTT. This sequence encodes CASRLDSANTGELFF. Supplemented by reference TRBV5-1 and TRBJ2-2, the full variable domain reads KAGVTQTPRYLIKTRGQQVTLSCSPISGHRSVSWYQQTPGQGLQFLFEYFSETQRNKGNFPGRFSGRQFSNSRSEMNVSTLELGDSALYLCASRLDSANTGELFFGEGSRLTVL.

The J gene is TRBJ2-1, the V gene TRBV28; 11 nucleotides agree with TRBD2. The CDR3 loop spans 16 amino acids. Germline V gene sequence: CDR1 MDHEN, CDR2 SYDVKM. Trimming removed 10 bases from V and 9 bases from J; junction bases left unmatched: 17. The CDR3 sequence: CAITELRLAGSIEQFF. DNA of the CDR3: TGTGCCATTACCGAACTCCGACTAGCGGGGTCGATTGAGCAGTTCTTC.

This chain uses TRBV6-1 with TRBJ2-1; maybe TRBD2 (5 bases). This CDR3 region has 16 residues. Germline CDR1 reads MNHNS; CDR2 reads SASEGT. Trimming shortened V by 4 bases and J by 1 base, and 14 bases separated the two germline ends. CDR3 region: CASSGLTSRSYNEQFF. DNA for the CDR3: TGTGCCAGCAGTGGGCTAACTAGTAGGTCCTACAATGAGCAGTTCTTC.

This rearrangement joins TRBV5-8 to TRBJ2-7; tentative D call: TRBD2 (6 bases). CDR3 length: 15 amino acids. Trimming shortened V by 5 bases and J by 1 base, and 16 bases separated the two germline ends. CDR1 is SGHTS and CDR2 is YDEGEE in the germline V gene. DNA of the CDR3: TGTGCCAGCAGAGGACGGGACTCTCGGTCCTACGAGCAGTACTTC. Translating gives CASRGRDSRSYEQYF.

This chain uses TRBV5-1 with TRBJ1-1; no firm D call. CDR1 is SGHRS and CDR2 is YFSETQ in the germline V gene. The CDR3 runs 13 residues. Trimming left V 4 bases short and J 1 base short, with 8 bases between. The CDR3 bases are TGCGCCAGCAGCAACGACAAGAACACTGAAGCTTTCTTT. Translated: CASSNDKNTEAFF.

This clone was seen a few times. V is TRBV11-2 and J is TRBJ1-1; D is unresolved. Trimming stripped 4 bases from V and 6 bases from J, with 12 bases between. In germline, CDR1 is SGHAT, CDR2 FQNNGV. This CDR3 is built from 13 residues. For the CDR3, the DNA is TGTGCCAGCAGCTATGAGACTAGGGCTGAAGCTTTCTTT. Amino acids: CASSYETRAEAFF.

The rearrangement links TRBV5-5 to TRBJ2-7, with 11 bases aligning to TRBD1. Germline CDR1 and CDR2: SGHKS and YYEKEE (reference sequence). Trimming at V came to 6 bases and at J to 3 bases, leaving 14 bases not matched to a gene. This CDR3 has 17 residues. The DNA for the CDR3 is TGTGCCAGCACCTTAATATACAGCGGGACAGGGGGCTACGAGCAGTACTTC. Protein sequence: CASTLIYSGTGGYEQYF. Together with reference TRBV5-5 and TRBJ2-7, the CDR3 gives the full variable domain: DAGVTQSPTHLIKTRGQQVTLRCSPISGHKSVSWYQQVLGQGPQFIFQYYEKEERGRGNFPDRFSARQFPNYSSELNVNALLLGDSALYLCASTLIYSGTGGYEQYFGPGTRLTVT.

The chain is built from TRBV30 and TRBJ2-6; D unclear. V lost 5 bases to trimming and J lost 2 bases, with 10 bases between them. CDR1 and CDR2 (germline): GTSNPN, SVGIG (reference sequence). The CDR3 extends over 14 amino acids. For the CDR3, the DNA is TGTGCCTGGGGCCGGGTCGCTGGGGCCAACGTCCTGACTTTC. Translating it yields CAWGRVAGANVLTF.

The chain combines TRBV29-1 with TRBJ2-3, with 9 bases lining up with TRBD2. The CDR3 sequence is 13 residues long. Germline V gene lookup returns CDR1 SQVTM and CDR2 ANQGSEA. Trimming cost V 7 bases and J 6 bases; bases outside gene matches: 8. This CDR3 reads CSASGRLIDTQYF. In DNA form, the CDR3 reads TGCAGCGCCAGCGGGAGGTTAATTGATACGCAGTATTTT.

V and J are TRBV28 and TRBJ1-6; 9 positions agree with TRBD1. The V segment lost 6 bases and the J segment 0 bases; nucleotides outside the gene matches: 6. Germline V lookup: CDR1 MDHEN, CDR2 SYDVKM. This CDR3 spans 17 amino acids. The CDR3 coding sequence is TGTGCCAGCAGGGCTGGACAGGGGAGCTCCTATAATTCACCCCTCCACTTT. It is translated as CASRAGQGSSYNSPLHF.

The chain recombines TRBV14 with TRBJ1-2; tentative D call: TRBD1 (5 bases). Trimming left V 6 bases short and J 5 bases short, with 22 bases between. The CDR3 is 16 amino acids. In germline, CDR1 is SGHDN, CDR2 FVKESK. This CDR3 is CASSPGAGRPWYGYTF. In nucleotides, the CDR3 is TGTGCCAGCAGTCCGGGTGCAGGGAGGCCATGGTATGGCTACACCTTC. The entire variable domain, with the rest obtained from reference TRBV14 and TRBJ1-2, is as follows: EAGVTQFPSHSVIEKGQTVTLRCDPISGHDNLYWYRRVMGKEIKFLLHFVKESKQDESGMPNNRFLAERTGGTYSTLKVQPAELEDSGVYFCASSPGAGRPWYGYTFGSGTRLTVV.

The rearrangement links TRBV2 to TRBJ1-5; D may be TRBD1 (6 bases). Trimming took 2 bases from V and 13 from J, leaving 21 bases between them. Germline V gene sequence: CDR1 SNHLY, CDR2 FYNNEI. The CDR3 spans 15 residues. The DNA of the CDR3 is TGTGCCAGCAGTGAAAGAGTGGGGGTGTACAGGGAACAGCATTTT. Amino acids: CASSERVGVYREQHF.

The CDR3 bases are TGTGCCAGCAGCTCGAACACCAACACTGAAGCTTTCTTT. The encoded protein is CASSSNTNTEAFF. The V gene is TRBV7-2, the J gene TRBJ1-1; D gene ambiguous. CDR3 length equals 13 residues. V was cut by 4 bases and J by 2 bases, with 8 bases left in between. CDR1 is SGHTA, CDR2 FQGNSA, per germline.

V and J are TRBV27 and TRBJ2-6; TRBD2 matches at 7 bases. CDR3 size: 18 residues. Looked up from germline, CDR1 is MNHEY and CDR2 is SMNVEV (reference sequence). V shed 7 bases and J 4 bases; nucleotides not matched to a gene: 16. The CDR3 loop reads CASTSLGRESRGANVLTF. CDR3 nucleotide sequence: TGTGCCAGCACCTCCTTGGGGCGGGAGAGTCGCGGGGCCAACGTCCTGACTTTC.

Only a few counts were recorded for this clone. The chain combines TRBV4-2 with TRBJ2-2; possible D gene TRBD1, 5 bases. V lost 0 bases and J lost 6, with 20 bases in between. CDR3 length: 18 residues. Germline V gives CDR1 LGHNA, CDR2 YNFKEQ. CDR3 DNA: TGTGCCAGCAGCCAAGATCGAGTGAGGCAGGGCCTGGCCGGGGAGCTGTTTTTT. Translation gives CASSQDRVRQGLAGELFF.

V and J are TRBV5-4 and TRBJ2-7; D call uncertain. CDR1 and CDR2 (germline): SGHNT, YYREEE (reference sequence). This CDR3 has 13 amino acids. V was cut by 2 bases and J by 0 bases, with 6 bases left in between. CDR3: CASSLSASYEQYF. The DNA of the CDR3 is TGTGCCAGCAGCTTAAGCGCCTCCTACGAGCAGTACTTC.

The chain joins TRBV28 to TRBJ2-1; D may match TRBD1 or TRBD2 (6 bases each). Trimming removed 5 bases from V and 6 bases from J, with 17 bases in between. CDR1 is MDHEN and CDR2 is SYDVKM in the germline V gene. CDR3 length: 15 amino acids. The CDR3 region is CASSARGLASNEQFF. DNA for the CDR3: TGTGCCAGCAGTGCCCGGGGGCTAGCATCCAATGAGCAGTTCTTC.